The rows below give T cell receptor beta chains drawn from one sample of a study of blood T cell repertoires in COVID-19. Here immunoSEQ multiplex PCR was the method, and the copy in TCRdb shows in-frame clones only, minus some. Here the sample spans fewer than 450,000 clones, roughly nine tenths being singletons. Sequenced sample: PBMCs or T cells enriched from blood (not recorded which). The receptor set was obtained from a woman under 40 who had recovered from COVID-19. The CDR3 runs from the conserved cysteine through the conserved F or W. The D gene is left open where the match is weak. For some rows the clone size is stated as once, few or many, or as a class when expanded; others skip it.

abundance	v_gene	j_gene	d_gene	CDR3aa	CDR3nt
few	TRBV30	TRBJ2-5	NA	CAWSFVPEETQYF	TGTGCCTGGAGTTTTGTTCCAGAAGAGACCCAGTACTTC
NA	TRBV18	TRBJ2-7	NA	CASSPAGTGSYEQYF	TGTGCCAGCTCACCAGCGGGGACCGGCTCCTACGAGCAGTACTTC
NA	TRBV28	TRBJ1-1	NA	CASRQQGLNTEAFF	TGTGCCAGCCGTCAACAGGGATTGAACACTGAAGCTTTCTTT
NA	TRBV7-2	TRBJ1-3	TRBD1	CASSFNRGSGNTIYF	TGTGCCAGCAGCTTTAACAGGGGCTCTGGAAACACCATATATTTT
NA	TRBV14	TRBJ2-1	NA	CASSPRVARSYNEQFF	TGTGCCAGCAGCCCCCGGGTAGCTCGCTCCTACAATGAGCAGTTCTTC
NA	TRBV28	TRBJ1-3	NA	CASSLLAGSGNTIYF	TGTGCCAGCAGCCTTTTGGCAGGCTCTGGAAACACCATATATTTT
NA	TRBV7-8	TRBJ2-7	NA	CASSLDGPYEQYF	TGTGCCAGCAGCTTAGATGGGCCCTACGAGCAGTACTTC
NA	TRBV6-2/TRBV6-3	TRBJ2-7	NA	CASSSGLQTYEQYF	TGTGCCAGCAGTTCGGGACTGCAGACCTACGAGCAGTACTTC
once	TRBV15	TRBJ1-1	NA	CATSRDAVSYEAFF	TGTGCCACCAGCAGAGATGCGGTTTCTTATGAAGCTTTCTTT
NA	TRBV5-1	TRBJ2-3	TRBD2	CASSLQRGSTDTQYF	TGCGCCAGCAGCTTACAGCGGGGCAGCACAGATACGCAGTATTTT
NA	TRBV11-2	TRBJ1-5	TRBD1	CASSASGGDRARNQPQHF	TGTGCCAGCAGCGCTAGCGGGGGAGACAGGGCCCGCAATCAGCCCCAGCATTTT
once	TRBV28	TRBJ2-7	NA	CASSLLSEQYF	TGTGCCAGCAGTTTACTTTCCGAGCAGTACTTC
NA	TRBV15	TRBJ1-3	NA	CATSRDRRGRGNTIYF	TGTGCCACCAGCAGAGATCGACGGGGTAGGGGAAACACCATATATTTT
NA	TRBV5-1	TRBJ1-2	TRBD1	CASSFNNRGLGYTF	TGCGCCAGCAGCTTCAATAACAGGGGGCTGGGCTACACCTTC
NA	TRBV19	TRBJ2-7	NA	CASSPRQGGSSYEQYF	TGTGCCAGTAGTCCCCGGCAGGGGGGTAGCTCCTACGAGCAGTACTTC
NA	TRBV6-5	TRBJ2-7	NA	CASRQGQPYEQYF	TGTGCCAGCCGGCAGGGCCAACCCTACGAGCAGTACTTC
NA	TRBV5-1	TRBJ2-2	NA	CASSLGQVNAGELFF	TGCGCCAGCAGCTTGGGACAGGTGAACGCCGGGGAGCTGTTTTTT
NA	TRBV15	TRBJ1-1	NA	CATSRERNTEAFF	TGTGCCACCAGCAGAGAGAGGAACACTGAAGCTTTCTTT
many	TRBV3-1/TRBV3-2	TRBJ2-5	TRBD1	CASSQGTGSWETQYF	TGTGCCAGCAGCCAAGGGACAGGGAGTTGGGAGACCCAGTACTTC
NA	TRBV28	TRBJ2-7	TRBD2	CASRHGGGASYEQYF	TGTGCCAGCCGTCACGGCGGGGGGGCCTCCTACGAGCAGTACTTC
NA	TRBV14	TRBJ2-5	TRBD1	CASSQGPNRDRQETQYF	TGTGCCAGCAGCCAAGGACCGAACCGGGACAGGCAAGAGACCCAGTACTTC
NA	TRBV19	TRBJ2-1	TRBD2	CASSIERLAGHHNEQFF	TGTGCCAGTAGTATAGAACGACTAGCGGGGCATCATAATGAGCAGTTCTTC
NA	TRBV5-6	TRBJ1-2	NA	CASRDRQAGEVF	TGTGCCAGCAGGGATCGACAGGCTGGGGAAGTATTC
NA	TRBV28	TRBJ1-1	TRBD1	CASSLEMTGGAWKTTEAFF	TGTGCCAGCAGTTTGGAAATGACAGGGGGCGCTTGGAAGACGACTGAAGCTTTCTTT
NA	TRBV18	TRBJ1-1	TRBD1	CASSRVTGANTEAFF	TGTGCCAGCTCACGAGTGACAGGGGCCAACACTGAAGCTTTCTTT
many	TRBV27	TRBJ2-1	NA	CASSLSLGSYNEQFF	TGTGCCAGCAGTTTATCCCTCGGCTCCTACAATGAGCAGTTCTTC
NA	TRBV6-5	TRBJ2-7	NA	CASSPDPHSYEQYF	TGTGCCAGCAGTCCCGACCCACACAGCTACGAGCAGTACTTC
NA	TRBV27	TRBJ1-5	NA	CASSASGLHQPQHF	TGTGCCAGCAGTGCCTCGGGACTCCATCAGCCCCAGCATTTT
NA	TRBV6-5	TRBJ2-7	NA	CASSYSHDSSWEQYF	TGTGCCAGCAGTTACTCCCACGACAGTTCCTGGGAGCAGTACTTC
NA	TRBV28	TRBJ2-2	TRBD2	CASWGRGVNTGELFF	TGTGCCAGCTGGGGACGGGGGGTGAACACCGGGGAGCTGTTTTTT
NA	TRBV7-9	TRBJ1-4	TRBD1	CASSHGQGATNEKLFF	TGTGCCAGCAGCCATGGACAGGGCGCAACTAATGAAAAACTGTTTTTT
NA	TRBV4-3	TRBJ1-1	NA	CASSQEPGLDTEAFF	TGCGCCAGCAGCCAAGAACCAGGGTTAGACACTGAAGCTTTCTTT
NA	TRBV9	TRBJ1-3	NA	CASSPRQAFSGNTIYF	TGTGCCAGCAGCCCAAGACAGGCCTTCTCTGGAAACACCATATATTTT
NA	TRBV19	TRBJ1-1	NA	CASRSTRAFF	TGTGCCAGTAGGTCGACACGGGCTTTCTTT
NA	TRBV6-5	TRBJ1-1	NA	CASSSTRGAFF	TGTGCCAGCAGTTCGACACGGGGGGCTTTCTTT
NA	TRBV2	TRBJ2-5	TRBD2	CASSELRLAGQETQYF	TGTGCCAGCAGTGAGCTCCGGCTAGCGGGTCAAGAGACCCAGTACTTC
NA	TRBV11-2	TRBJ1-1	TRBD1	CASSLGTGIAEAFF	TGTGCCAGCAGCTTAGGGACAGGGATCGCTGAAGCTTTCTTT
NA	TRBV2	TRBJ1-5	TRBD1	CASTYRGLGNQPQHF	TGTGCCAGCACTTACAGGGGGCTAGGCAATCAGCCCCAGCATTTT
NA	TRBV19	TRBJ2-1	NA	CASSIGPTRHEQFF	TGTGCCAGTAGTATAGGACCGACTAGACATGAGCAGTTCTTC
NA	TRBV10-3	TRBJ1-3	NA	CAISESLSSGNTIYF	TGTGCCATCAGTGAGTCACTGAGCTCTGGAAACACCATATATTTT
NA	TRBV11-2	TRBJ2-3	NA	CASRGGGSLTDTQYF	TGTGCCAGCAGAGGGGGGGGGTCCCTCACAGATACGCAGTATTTT
NA	TRBV5-4	TRBJ1-2	TRBD1	CASSFGQGASMYGYTF	TGTGCCAGCAGCTTTGGACAGGGGGCATCTATGTATGGCTACACCTTC
NA	TRBV6-5	TRBJ2-5	NA	CASSPLPGAETQYF	TGTGCCAGCAGCCCCCTCCCCGGTGCGGAGACCCAGTACTTC
NA	TRBV15	TRBJ2-1	NA	CATSRGTFLATAEFF	TGTGCCACCAGCAGGGGGACTTTTTTGGCCACCGCGGAGTTCTTC
NA	TRBV29-1	TRBJ1-1	TRBD1	CSVEPGQGIAAFF	TGCAGCGTTGAACCGGGACAGGGCATTGCAGCTTTCTTT
NA	TRBV7-9	TRBJ1-1	NA	CASSQFGTLTEAFF	TGTGCCAGCAGCCAATTCGGGACTCTCACTGAAGCTTTCTTT
NA	TRBV7-8	TRBJ1-1	TRBD1	CASSRPGTGKVPAFF	TGTGCCAGCAGCCGTCCCGGGACAGGGAAGGTTCCAGCTTTCTTT